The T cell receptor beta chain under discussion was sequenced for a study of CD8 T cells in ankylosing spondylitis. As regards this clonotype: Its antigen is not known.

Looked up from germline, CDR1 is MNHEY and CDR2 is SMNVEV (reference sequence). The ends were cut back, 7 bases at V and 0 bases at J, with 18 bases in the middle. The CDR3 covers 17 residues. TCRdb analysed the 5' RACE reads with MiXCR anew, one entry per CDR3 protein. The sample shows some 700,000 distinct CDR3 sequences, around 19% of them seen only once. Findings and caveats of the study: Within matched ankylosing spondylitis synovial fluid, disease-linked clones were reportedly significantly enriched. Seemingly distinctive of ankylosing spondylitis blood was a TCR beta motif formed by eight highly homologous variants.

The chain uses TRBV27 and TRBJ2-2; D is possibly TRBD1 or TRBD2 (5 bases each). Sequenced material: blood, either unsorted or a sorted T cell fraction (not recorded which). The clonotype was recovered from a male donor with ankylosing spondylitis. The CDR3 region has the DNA TGTGCCAGCAAAACGGACGAGGGGAGTCCGAACACCGGGGAGCTGTTTTTT. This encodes CASKTDEGSPNTGELFF.